The sequence of this T cell receptor beta chain was determined in a study of blood T cells in healthy people across ages. A word on this clonotype: Its ends do not fully match the called genes, so a read error is possible.

Alongside a J-beta primer mix, a sample-barcoded 5' primer served in a second PCR lasting about 7 to 12 cycles. TCRdb used MiXCR to reprocess the 5' RACE reads, holding one entry per CDR3 protein. The sample lists more than 600,000 distinct CDR3 sequences, just under 25% seen once, with more than 8.5% in the top ten. The CDR3 sequence is 15 residues long. Germline V gene data show CDR1 as SGHRS and CDR2 as YFSETQ. The same sample was also used in a study of T cells of mothers and their children.

The source of this sequence is a boy aged 5 to 17 in good health. This chain connects TRBV5-1 to TRBJ1-3, with D unclear. The sequenced sample consisted of blood. CDR3 nucleotide sequence: TGCGCCAGCAGCTTGGGGGAGGCAGATGGAAATACCATATATTTT. Amino acid sequence: CASSLGEADGNTIYF.